What follows are 26 T cell receptor beta chains derived from one specimen sequenced in a study of cytomegalovirus exposure and HLA in healthy donors. PCR amplification relied on 60 Vbeta primers (plus 13 Jbeta primers). The table came from immunoSEQ multiplex PCR; TCRdb's copy has only in-frame clones and leaves some out. The sample lists about 83,000 clones; 78% were seen once. Sequenced input: PBMCs. The receptors originated from a man aged 18 to 29 in good health and CMV-seropositive.

The chain is built from TRBV4-2 and TRBJ1-1; 7 nucleotides match TRBD1. Per germline, CDR1 LGHNA and CDR2 YNFKEQ. V dropped 3 bases and J dropped 0; count of bases not matched to a gene: 4. This CDR3 contains 15 residues. For the CDR3, the DNA is TGTGCCAGCAGCCAGGACAGGCCTATGAACACTGAAGCTTTCTTT. Translated, it gives CASSQDRPMNTEAFF.

Notes on this clone: One end of the junction does not line up with germline, which may come from a read error. This sequence joins TRBV7-7 and TRBJ2-2; 7 nucleotides line up with TRBD1. Germline assignment: CDR1 SSHAT and CDR2 FNYEAQ (reference sequence). The CDR3 extends over 16 amino acids. DNA of the CDR3: TGTGCTAGCAGCCCGAGGACCAGGGGGTCCACCGGGGAGCTGTTTTTT. Protein product: CASSPRTRGSTGELFF.

The chain couples TRBV5-1 to TRBJ2-1, with D possibly being TRBD1 (5 bases). The CDR3 has 14 residues. The germline gives CDR1 SGHRS, CDR2 YFSETQ. V was pared by 0 bases and J by 4 bases, with 8 bases between. The CDR3 reads CASSLVAGYNEQFF. The DNA of the CDR3 is TGCGCCAGCAGCTTGGTGGCAGGGTACAATGAGCAGTTCTTC.

The genes are TRBV5-1 and TRBJ2-7; D is perhaps TRBD2 (5 bases). Germline V gene lookup returns CDR1 SGHRS and CDR2 YFSETQ. Trimming stripped 4 bases from V and 3 bases from J, with 14 bases between. The CDR3 spans 14 residues. The CDR3 DNA sequence: TGCGCCAGCAGCACCGGACTGGATCGCTACGAGCAGTACTTC. It specifies CASSTGLDRYEQYF. Supplemented by reference TRBV5-1 and TRBJ2-7, the full variable domain reads KAGVTQTPRYLIKTRGQQVTLSCSPISGHRSVSWYQQTPGQGLQFLFEYFSETQRNKGNFPGRFSGRQFSNSRSEMNVSTLELGDSALYLCASSTGLDRYEQYFGPGTRLTVT.

The CDR3 DNA follows: TGTGCCAGCAGCCCGAGAAGCATATTTAACTATGGCTACACCTTC. Encoded protein: CASSPRSIFNYGYTF. The chain carries TRBV9 and TRBJ1-2; D is unclear. V was pared by 4 bases and J by 1 base, with 14 bases between. Germline CDR1 and CDR2: SGDLS and YYNGEE. This CDR3 comprises 15 residues.

The chain recombines TRBV15 with TRBJ1-5; D may be TRBD1 (6 bases). Germline CDR1 is LNHNV and CDR2 is YYDKDF (reference sequence). CDR3 length: 15 residues. The V end was cut by 0 bases, the J end by 7 bases, with 13 bases between. The DNA of the CDR3 is TGTGCCACCAGCAGAGATCTGGGGGCAGGACAGCCCCAGCATTTT. Protein: CATSRDLGAGQPQHF.

The V gene is TRBV9, the J gene TRBJ2-5; 7 bases are a match to TRBD1. Looked up from germline, CDR1 is SGDLS and CDR2 is YYNGEE. The CDR3 spans 13 residues. Trimming removed 3 bases from V and 5 bases from J; junction bases left unmatched: 4. The CDR3 sequence: CASSAGTEETQYF. CDR3 coding DNA: TGTGCCAGCAGCGCGGGGACAGAGGAGACCCAGTACTTC.

This chain links TRBV20-1 with TRBJ2-7; unclear D gene. Germline lookup yields CDR1 DFQATT and CDR2 SNEGSKA (reference sequence). With 6 bases removed from V and 8 bases from J, the gap between germline ends came to 11 bases. This CDR3 has 10 amino acids. The CDR3: CSAQLNQQYF. DNA of the CDR3: TGCAGTGCACAGCTTAACCAGCAGTACTTC.

The chain has TRBV9 and TRBJ1-1; TRBD1 aligns across 7 bases. Germline-derived CDR1 and CDR2 are SGDLS and YYNGEE. The CDR3 is 13 amino acids. V trimming: 0 bases; J trimming: 8 bases; junction bases outside the gene matches: 4. This CDR3 reads CASSVGPDREAFF. The CDR3 region has the DNA TGTGCCAGCAGCGTAGGGCCGGACAGGGAAGCTTTCTTT.

The J gene is TRBJ2-2, the V gene TRBV6-6, with 10 bases aligning to TRBD2. The CDR3 is 15 residues long. V lost 3 bases to trimming and J lost 6 bases; unmatched junction nucleotides: 4. Germline lookup yields CDR1 MNHNY and CDR2 SVGAGI (reference sequence). CDR3 bases: TGTGCCAGCAGTTATCTAGCGGGAGAGGCCGGGGAGCTGTTTTTT. Amino acid sequence: CASSYLAGEAGELFF.

This chain joins TRBV29-1 and TRBJ2-7; D is undetermined. CDR3 length: 13 amino acids. Germline values: CDR1 SQVTM, CDR2 ANQGSEA. Trimming left V 0 bases short and J 1 base short, with 7 bases between. The CDR3: CSVEDWRSYEQYF. The CDR3 region has the DNA TGCAGCGTTGAAGATTGGCGGTCCTACGAGCAGTACTTC.

The chain combines TRBV6-5 with TRBJ2-7; 9 bases match TRBD1. J gave up 4 bases and V 1 base, and 2 bases lay outside the gene matches. Germline assignment: CDR1 MNHEY and CDR2 SVGAGI. This CDR3 contains 14 residues. Here the CDR3 reads CASSYWDRAYEQYF. The CDR3, as DNA: TGTGCCAGCAGTTACTGGGACAGGGCGTACGAGCAGTACTTC.

This chain's CDR3 is CASSQTGGVWEKLFF. Here the CDR3 DNA reads TGTGCCAGCAGCCAGACGGGGGGCGTATGGGAAAAACTGTTTTTT. V usage is TRBV7-9 and J usage is TRBJ1-4; weak D call: TRBD1 (6 bases). Germline lookup yields CDR1 SEHNR and CDR2 FQNEAQ (reference sequence). Trimming took off 5 bases at V and 8 bases at J, with 18 bases between the two ends. This CDR3 is 15 amino acids long. Complete variable domain (other parts from reference TRBV7-9 and TRBJ1-4): DTGVSQNPRHKITKRGQNVTFRCDPISEHNRLYWYRQTLGQGPEFLTYFQNEAQLEKSRLLSDRFSAERPKGSFSTLEIQRTEQGDSAMYLCASSQTGGVWEKLFFGSGTQLSVL.

V is TRBV29-1 and J is TRBJ2-2, with TRBD1 identical over 8 bases. The length of the CDR3 is 15 residues. CDR1 and CDR2 (germline): SQVTM, ANQGSEA. Trimming took 6 bases from V and 1 from J; bases not matched to a gene: 7. The CDR3 reads CSVRRTGLNTGELFF. CDR3 DNA sequence: TGCAGCGTACGGAGGACAGGGCTGAACACCGGGGAGCTGTTTTTT.

This chain links TRBV19 with TRBJ1-1; the D gene is possibly TRBD1 (5 bases). V shed 3 bases and J shed 4 bases, with 9 bases lying between them. The germline V gene has CDR1 LNHDA and CDR2 SQIVND (reference sequence). The CDR3 spans 13 residues. CDR3 coding DNA: TGTGCCAGTAGTATTGTGGGGGGCACTGAAGCTTTCTTT. Translating it yields CASSIVGGTEAFF.

This clone was counted a single time. This chain joins TRBV28 and TRBJ2-7; no clear D. The CDR3 has 14 residues. Germline lookup yields CDR1 MDHEN and CDR2 SYDVKM. V was clipped by 5 bases and J by 2 bases, with 13 bases between them. The CDR3 DNA reads as TGTGCCAGCAGTGCACGACAACTGCCCTACGAGCAGTACTTC. It yields the protein CASSARQLPYEQYF. Complete variable domain (other parts from reference TRBV28 and TRBJ2-7): DVKVTQSSRYLVKRTGEKVFLECVQDMDHENMFWYRQDPGLGLRLIYFSYDVKMKEKGDIPEGYSVSREKKERFSLILESASTNQTSMYLCASSARQLPYEQYFGPGTRLTVT.

This clone appeared a few times. The gene calls are TRBV6-1 and TRBJ1-1; D perhaps matches TRBD1 (6 bases). V lost 6 bases and J 11 bases, leaving 16 bases between the germline ends. Germline V gene sequence: CDR1 MNHNS, CDR2 SASEGT. The CDR3 contains 12 residues. CDR3 in amino acids: CASSMWGGRAFF. CDR3 coding DNA: TGTGCCAGCAGCATGTGGGGGGGGCGGGCTTTCTTT.

This chain joins TRBV27 and TRBJ2-7; tentatively, D is TRBD2 (6 bases). Germline CDR1 reads MNHEY; CDR2 reads SMNVEV (reference sequence). With 8 bases removed from V and 7 bases from J, the gap between germline ends came to 18 bases. CDR3 length: 13 residues. The CDR3 region is CASSRVQRGEQYF. CDR3 DNA: TGTGCCAGCTCCCGGGTACAACGGGGGGAGCAGTACTTC.

V and J are TRBV7-9 and TRBJ2-1, with D perhaps TRBD2 (6 bases). Deletions cut 8 bases from V and 9 bases from J, with 17 bases between. The CDR3 has 13 residues. CDR1 is SEHNR, CDR2 FQNEAQ, per germline (reference sequence). The CDR3 nucleotides are TGTGCCAGCGGAGGCGGGACCCGAGGTGAGCAGTTCTTC. Translating it yields CASGGGTRGEQFF. The full variable domain, with the rest looked up from reference TRBV7-9 and TRBJ2-1, is DTGVSQNPRHKITKRGQNVTFRCDPISEHNRLYWYRQTLGQGPEFLTYFQNEAQLEKSRLLSDRFSAERPKGSFSTLEIQRTEQGDSAMYLCASGGGTRGEQFFGPGTRLTVL.

This chain joins TRBV4-2 and TRBJ2-7; D unclear. V lost 1 base and J 6 bases, leaving 22 bases between the germline ends. Germline CDR1 and CDR2: LGHNA and YNFKEQ. The CDR3 totals 17 residues. CDR3 DNA sequence: TGTGCCAGCAGCCAAGCCCAGATAGCCGCCACCTTGGGCGAGCAGTACTTC. This translates into CASSQAQIAATLGEQYF.

This chain uses TRBV7-8 with TRBJ1-5; 7 nucleotides line up with TRBD1. The V segment lost 5 bases and the J segment 6 bases; nucleotides outside the gene matches: 7. Germline V gives CDR1 SGHVS, CDR2 FQNEAQ. This CDR3 is 14 amino acids long. This CDR3 reads CASSIGTAPQPQHF. The CDR3 DNA reads as TGTGCCAGCAGCATCGGGACAGCCCCTCAGCCCCAGCATTTT.

This clone came up once. The chain employs TRBV28 and TRBJ1-1; D might be TRBD1 (5 bases). V was clipped by 8 bases and J by 5 bases, with 30 bases between them. This CDR3 region has 18 residues. Germline V CDR1 and CDR2: MDHEN, SYDVKM. CDR3 region: CASSSWGGREGRRTEAFF. As DNA, the CDR3 is TGTGCCAGCTCCTCATGGGGGGGACGGGAGGGCAGGAGGACTGAAGCTTTCTTT.

There are a few counts of this clone. The junction departs from germline at one end; a sequencing error may be responsible. This chain links TRBV6-1 with TRBJ1-5; no firm D call. The CDR3 has 11 residues. CDR1 MNHNS and CDR2 SASEGT come from the germline V gene. CDR3 coding DNA: TGTGCCAGCAGTGACGGGAGACCGCCCGGGTTT. Its translation is CASSDGRPPGF.

The J gene is TRBJ2-1, the V gene TRBV5-1; the D is unclear. The germline V gene has CDR1 SGHRS and CDR2 YFSETQ. The germline V and J ends were trimmed by 3 bases and 0 bases, with 10 bases remaining between them. The CDR3 consists of 15 residues. The CDR3 protein is CASSYLISSYNEQFF. The DNA for the CDR3 is TGCGCCAGCAGCTACCTAATAAGCTCCTACAATGAGCAGTTCTTC.

This chain connects TRBV18 to TRBJ2-5, with TRBD1 matching 8 bases. V was pared by 3 bases and J by 3 bases, with 6 bases of the junction left unmatched. Germline V lookup: CDR1 KGHSH, CDR2 LQKENI. The CDR3 extends over 15 amino acids. CDR3 DNA sequence: TGTGCCAGCTCACCGCCACGGACAGGGAAAGAGACCCAGTACTTC. Translation gives CASSPPRTGKETQYF.

The V and J genes are TRBV5-1 and TRBJ2-7, with 10 bases lining up with TRBD2. The germline gives CDR1 SGHRS, CDR2 YFSETQ. The junction had 8 bases not matched to a gene; V was cut back by 0 bases and J by 5 bases. The length of the CDR3 is 16 residues. The CDR3 sequence is CASSLELAGAGNEQYF. The CDR3 region has the DNA TGCGCCAGCAGCTTGGAGCTAGCGGGAGCCGGTAACGAGCAGTACTTC.